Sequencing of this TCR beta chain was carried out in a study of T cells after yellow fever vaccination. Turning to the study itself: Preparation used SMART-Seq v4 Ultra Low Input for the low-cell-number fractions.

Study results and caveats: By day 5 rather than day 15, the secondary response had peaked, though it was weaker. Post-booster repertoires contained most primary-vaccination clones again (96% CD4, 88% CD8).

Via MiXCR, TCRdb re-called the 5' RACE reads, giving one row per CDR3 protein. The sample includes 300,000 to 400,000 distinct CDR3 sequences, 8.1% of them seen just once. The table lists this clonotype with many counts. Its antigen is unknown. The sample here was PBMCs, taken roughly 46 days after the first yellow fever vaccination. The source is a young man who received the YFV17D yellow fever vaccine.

In DNA form, the CDR3 reads TGTGCCAGCAGTCCCTCTAGCGGGGGCAATCCCTACGAGCAGTACTTC. Its protein is CASSPSSGGNPYEQYF. The rearrangement uses TRBV12-3 or TRBV12-4 and TRBJ2-7; 10 nucleotides align to TRBD2. V shed 5 bases and J 2 bases; nucleotides not matched to a gene: 9. The CDR3 is 16 amino acids.